Below, 3 T cell receptor beta chains from the same sample are listed, as sequenced in a study of blood T cells in healthy people across ages. Through a sample-barcoded 5' primer and a J-beta primer mix, a second PCR was run for roughly 7 to 11 cycles. One entry per CDR3 protein results from TCRdb running MiXCR on the 5' RACE reads. The sample contains 2 million or so distinct CDR3 sequences, roughly 50% of which appear only once. Material for sequencing was blood. All receptors come from a woman between 40 and 55 years old in good health.

The chain combines TRBV5-1 with TRBJ2-7; TRBD2 matches at 10 bases. CDR1 SGHRS and CDR2 YFSETQ come from the germline V gene. This CDR3 is built from 16 residues. J was trimmed by 2 bases and V by 6 bases; bases with no gene match: 11. CDR3 loop: CASTRGLAGETYEQYF. The CDR3 DNA follows: TGCGCCAGCACCAGGGGGCTAGCGGGGGAAACCTACGAGCAGTACTTC.

The chain uses TRBV19 and TRBJ2-4; possible D gene TRBD1, 6 bases. Germline CDR1 reads LNHDA; CDR2 reads SQIVND (reference sequence). The CDR3 contains 19 residues. V was clipped by 3 bases and J by 3 bases, with 24 bases between them. For the CDR3, the DNA is TGTGCCAGTAGTATCACCGGCACAGGGATCACTCGGGTCAAAAACATTCAGTACTTC. Encoded protein: CASSITGTGITRVKNIQYF.

This clonotype was seen a few times. The chain carries TRBV6-1 and TRBJ2-5; D remains ambiguous. V lost 1 base and J 0 bases, leaving 9 bases between the germline ends. The CDR3 has 15 amino acids. From germline, CDR1 is MNHNS and CDR2 SASEGT. The CDR3 coding sequence is TGTGCCAGCAGTGAAGGTACGCTGTACCAAGAGACCCAGTACTTC. It yields the protein CASSEGTLYQETQYF.